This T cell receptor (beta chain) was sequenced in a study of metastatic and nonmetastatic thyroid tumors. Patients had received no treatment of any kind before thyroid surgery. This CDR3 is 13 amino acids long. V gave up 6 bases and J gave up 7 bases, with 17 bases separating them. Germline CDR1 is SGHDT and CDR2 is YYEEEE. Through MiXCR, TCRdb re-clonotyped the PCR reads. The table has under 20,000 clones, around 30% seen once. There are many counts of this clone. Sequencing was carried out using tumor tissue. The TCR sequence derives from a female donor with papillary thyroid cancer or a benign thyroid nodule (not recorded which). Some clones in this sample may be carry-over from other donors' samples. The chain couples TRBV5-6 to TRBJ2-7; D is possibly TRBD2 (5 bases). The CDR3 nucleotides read TGTGCCAGCAACGTCCTGGGTCCGGGAGAGCAGTACTTC. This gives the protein CASNVLGPGEQYF.